These T cell receptor beta chains were read from a single sample in a study. TCRdb re-derived calls from the RT-PCR reads in MiXCR, one entry per CDR3 protein. The sample has more than 600,000 distinct CDR3 sequences, approximately 15% seen once. The sample comprised memory CD4+ T cells from blood. The receptors come from a female donor in good health, serving as a healthy control. CDR3s include the opening cysteine and the closing phenylalanine or tryptophan. D genes are given only for firm matches. Clone size is not always given. Where it is, it says once, few, many or a class for expanded clones.

length	V	size	D	J	CDR3	DNA
13	TRBV20-1	few	TRBD1	TRBJ2-1	CSNRDRGPLEQFF	TGCAGTAACCGGGACAGGGGGCCTCTTGAGCAGTTCTTC
15	TRBV4-1	-	TRBD1	TRBJ2-7	CASRLTGTGSYEQYF	TGCGCCAGCAGACTAACAGGGACAGGGTCCTACGAGCAGTACTTC
16	TRBV6-2/TRBV6-3	few	TRBD2	TRBJ2-3	CASSRTSGYSTDTQYF	TGTGCCAGCAGTCGGACTAGCGGGTATAGCACAGATACGCAGTATTTT
15	TRBV5-1	-	-	TRBJ1-3	CASSLQSLYGNTIYF	TGCGCCAGCAGCTTACAAAGCCTCTATGGAAACACCATATATTTT
12	TRBV20-1	many	TRBD1	TRBJ2-7	CSATGTGYEQYF	TGCAGTGCCACCGGGACAGGATACGAGCAGTACTTC
15	TRBV6-5	few	-	TRBJ1-5	CASRKGGPGNQPQHF	TGTGCCAGCAGGAAGGGGGGGCCGGGGAATCAGCCCCAGCATTTT
12	TRBV16	-	-	TRBJ2-7	CASSRGGLGQYF	TGTGCCAGCAGCCGTGGAGGGTTGGGGCAGTACTTC
15	TRBV6-5	many	TRBD2	TRBJ2-3	CASSRKDGGADTQYF	TGTGCCAGCAGCAGAAAGGACGGGGGGGCAGATACGCAGTATTTT
15	TRBV4-3	many	TRBD1	TRBJ2-7	CASSQQTGQSYEQYF	TGCGCCAGCAGCCAACAAACGGGACAGTCCTACGAGCAGTACTTC
15	TRBV5-6	few	-	TRBJ2-1	CASTRSPAIYNEQFF	TGTGCCAGCACTCGGTCCCCGGCTATCTACAATGAGCAGTTCTTC
16	TRBV5-1	many	TRBD2	TRBJ2-7	CASIKPQRGLTYEQYF	TGCGCCAGCATCAAACCTCAGCGGGGGCTTACCTACGAGCAGTACTTC
18	TRBV24-1	-	-	TRBJ2-2	CATSRGLGHDANTGELFF	TGTGCCACCAGTCGGGGATTAGGACACGATGCGAACACCGGGGAGCTGTTTTTT
15	TRBV5-1	few	TRBD1	TRBJ1-1	CASSSGGAGYTEAFF	TGCGCCAGCAGTTCAGGGGGCGCCGGGTACACTGAAGCTTTCTTT
14	TRBV28	few	-	TRBJ1-1	CASSFPGSNTEAFF	TGTGCCAGCAGTTTTCCAGGGTCTAACACTGAAGCTTTCTTT
18	TRBV7-8	many	TRBD1	TRBJ1-1	CASSLRVFAGGGNTEAFF	TGTGCCAGCAGCTTACGAGTTTTCGCAGGGGGAGGGAACACTGAAGCTTTCTTT
14	TRBV12-3/TRBV12-4	many	TRBD2	TRBJ2-1	CASSFVGGWNEQFF	TGTGCCAGCAGTTTTGTGGGAGGGTGGAATGAGCAGTTCTTC
15	TRBV6-2/TRBV6-3	few	-	TRBJ1-5	CASGLGTLDYQPQHF	TGTGCCAGCGGATTAGGGACATTGGACTATCAGCCCCAGCATTTT
17	TRBV24-1	few	TRBD2	TRBJ2-1	CATSGGSGRAGYNEQFF	TGTGCCACCAGTGGCGGTAGCGGGAGGGCAGGGTACAATGAGCAGTTCTTC
16	TRBV6-5	-	TRBD1	TRBJ2-7	CASSYHGGQGSYEQYF	TGTGCCAGCAGTTACCACGGGGGACAGGGGTCCTACGAGCAGTACTTC
15	TRBV6-5	-	-	TRBJ2-5	CASSYGAGWGETQYF	TGTGCCAGCAGTTACGGGGCGGGGTGGGGAGAGACCCAGTACTTC
15	TRBV28	-	-	TRBJ2-1	CASSADTSSYNEQFF	TGTGCCAGCAGTGCGGACACCAGCTCCTACAATGAGCAGTTCTTC
11	TRBV30	few	-	TRBJ1-1	CAWLRGSMAFF	TGTGCCTGGCTGCGCGGGTCTATGGCTTTCTTT
11	TRBV12-3/TRBV12-4	many	-	TRBJ2-5	CASSRSETQYF	TGTGCCAGCAGTCGGTCGGAGACCCAGTACTTC
15	TRBV6-2/TRBV6-3	few	-	TRBJ2-2	CASRGLPPDPGELFF	TGTGCCAGCAGGGGACTCCCCCCGGATCCCGGGGAGCTGTTTTTT
15	TRBV5-1	-	-	TRBJ2-3	CASSWGQISTDTQYF	TGCGCCAGCAGCTGGGGACAAATCAGCACAGATACGCAGTATTTT
17	TRBV10-3	few	TRBD1	TRBJ2-2	CAISEGRGRRNTGELFF	TGTGCCATCAGTGAAGGCAGGGGGCGGAGGAATACCGGGGAGCTGTTTTTT
12	TRBV20-1	few	-	TRBJ1-2	CSARTIGDGYTF	TGCAGTGCTCGAACTATAGGGGATGGCTACACCTTC
13	TRBV25-1	-	TRBD2	TRBJ2-2	CAIGLAGTGELFF	TGTGCCATCGGACTAGCTGGGACCGGGGAGCTGTTTTTT
16	TRBV5-1	many	TRBD2	TRBJ2-5	CASSVERTSLPETQYF	TGCGCCAGCAGCGTCGAAAGGACTAGCCTCCCAGAGACCCAGTACTTC
14	TRBV5-5	-	-	TRBJ1-1	CASSFWTPNTEAFF	TGTGCCAGCAGCTTCTGGACCCCGAACACTGAAGCTTTCTTT
14	TRBV6-5	many	-	TRBJ2-5	CASSYPGGGETQYF	TGTGCCAGCAGTTACCCAGGGGGAGGCGAGACCCAGTACTTC
15	TRBV7-3	many	TRBD2	TRBJ2-3	CASSLGLGSADTQYF	TGTGCCAGCAGCCTAGGACTAGGCAGCGCAGATACGCAGTATTTT
16	TRBV4-1	-	-	TRBJ1-2	CASSQTGTSSNYGYTF	TGCGCCAGCAGCCAAACCGGGACTTCCTCAAACTATGGCTACACCTTC
16	TRBV24-1	-	TRBD1	TRBJ2-5	CATSDPGQGASETQYF	TGTGCCACCAGTGACCCCGGACAGGGGGCGTCGGAGACCCAGTACTTC
14	TRBV6-5	many	TRBD2	TRBJ2-1	CASSFRDYNYEQFF	TGTGCCAGCAGTTTCCGGGACTATAACTATGAGCAGTTCTTC
16	TRBV6-2/TRBV6-3	-	-	TRBJ1-5	CASSYSLPRGNQPQHF	TGTGCCAGCAGTTACTCCCTTCCCCGAGGCAATCAGCCCCAGCATTTT
16	TRBV20-1	-	TRBD1	TRBJ1-2	CSARKTAGQGGYGYTF	TGCAGTGCTAGGAAGACGGCGGGACAGGGGGGCTATGGCTACACCTTC
12	TRBV18	many	-	TRBJ1-2	CASSPASGGYTF	TGTGCCAGCTCACCCGCCTCCGGGGGCTACACCTTC
15	TRBV7-2	-	TRBD1	TRBJ2-7	CASSITGVTDYEQYF	TGTGCCAGCAGCATTACAGGGGTGACAGACTACGAGCAGTACTTC
13	TRBV11-2	many	-	TRBJ2-4	CASTRMDSNIQYF	TGTGCCAGCACCCGGATGGACTCAAACATTCAGTACTTC
15	TRBV24-1	-	-	TRBJ2-3	CATSDPRQGTDTQYF	TGTGCCACCAGTGATCCCCGACAGGGCACAGATACGCAGTATTTT
15	TRBV2	-	-	TRBJ2-2	CASSDVGLMTGELFF	TGTGCCAGCAGTGACGTAGGGTTAATGACCGGGGAGCTGTTTTTT
17	TRBV11-1	few	-	TRBJ2-1	CASSPLFSASSYNEQFF	TGTGCCAGCAGCCCCCTATTCAGCGCCAGCTCCTACAATGAGCAGTTCTTC
15	TRBV29-1	few	TRBD1	TRBJ1-1	CSVPGQGVLNTEAFF	TGCAGCGTTCCGGGACAGGGGGTATTGAACACTGAAGCTTTCTTT
13	TRBV12-3/TRBV12-4	-	-	TRBJ1-5	CATHLGARQPQHF	TGTGCCACCCACCTGGGGGCAAGGCAGCCCCAGCATTTT
14	TRBV6-5	few	-	TRBJ1-1	CASSYSGRITEAFF	TGTGCCAGCAGTTACTCTGGCAGGATCACTGAAGCTTTCTTT
17	TRBV4-2	few	TRBD2	TRBJ2-5	CASSQDGLAGGQETQYF	TGTGCCAGCAGCCAGGATGGGCTAGCGGGAGGACAAGAGACCCAGTACTTC
15	TRBV6-5	many	-	TRBJ2-3	CASSYSGRPLDTQYF	TGTGCCAGCAGTTACTCGGGGCGTCCACTCGATACGCAGTATTTT
16	TRBV4-1	few	-	TRBJ1-5	CASSQDFRESRQPQHF	TGCGCCAGCAGCCAAGATTTTAGGGAATCTCGACAGCCCCAGCATTTT
12	TRBV20-1	-	-	TRBJ1-5	CSANTGSEPQHF	TGCAGTGCTAACACAGGTTCTGAACCCCAGCATTTT
14	TRBV13	-	-	TRBJ2-3	CASSSPSGTDTQYF	TGTGCCAGCAGCTCCCCGTCCGGCACAGATACGCAGTATTTT
14	TRBV28	-	-	TRBJ2-1	CACGLATSYNEQFF	TGTGCCTGTGGGCTAGCGACTTCCTACAATGAGCAGTTCTTC
16	TRBV7-2	few	-	TRBJ2-3	CASSLHVSTSTDTQYF	TGTGCCAGCAGCTTACATGTCTCTACTAGCACAGATACGCAGTATTTT